Listed here is a single T cell receptor (beta chain). This specimen comes from a study of blood T cell repertoires in COVID-19. Whole-study context: Acute-phase and convalescent COVID-19 samples originated in the United States, Italy and Spain. PBMCs, B-cell-depleted T cells, or T cells provided the cDNA or gDNA that made up the material.

In the authors' workflow: Amplification of reference gene primers was used by the study to estimate nucleated cell counts. Only in-frame clones appear in the TCRdb table, and some are missing; sequencing was by immunoSEQ multiplex PCR. D and trimming were read from the DNA, whereas the V and J calls and clone size are those reported in that table. The repertoire consists of 150,000 to 200,000 clones, with approximately 82% occurring once and the leading ten covering about 20%. CDR3 length equals 19 residues. The TCR was taken from a woman older than 75 with acute or convalescent COVID-19. The specimen was peripheral blood. V usage is TRBV21-1 and J usage is TRBJ1-5; the table assigns TRBD1, which was not confirmed against the DNA. TRBV21-1 is a pseudogene. The CDR3 protein is CASSKRLEKGTGRNQPQHF. CDR3 DNA: TGTGCCAGCAGCAAAAGACTGGAAAAAGGGACAGGCAGAAATCAGCCCCAGCATTTT.